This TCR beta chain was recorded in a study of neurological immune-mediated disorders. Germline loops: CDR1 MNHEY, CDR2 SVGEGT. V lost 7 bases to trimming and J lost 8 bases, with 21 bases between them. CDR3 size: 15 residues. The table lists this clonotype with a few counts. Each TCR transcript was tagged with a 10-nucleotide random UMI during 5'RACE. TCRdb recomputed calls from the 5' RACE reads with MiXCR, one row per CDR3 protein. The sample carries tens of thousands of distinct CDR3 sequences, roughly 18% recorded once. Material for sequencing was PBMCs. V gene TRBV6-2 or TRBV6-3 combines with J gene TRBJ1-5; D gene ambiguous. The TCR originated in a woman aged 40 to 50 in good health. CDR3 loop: CASTGSLSLRKPQHF. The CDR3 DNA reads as TGTGCCAGCACCGGGTCCCTTTCCCTCAGGAAGCCCCAGCATTTT.